A single sample gave rise to the 9 T cell receptor beta chains below, sequenced in a study. In TCRdb, the RT-PCR reads were re-called with MiXCR into one record per CDR3 protein. The sample contains 650,000 to 800,000 distinct CDR3 sequences, 11% to 15% of which appear only once. Material for sequencing was memory CD4+ T cells from blood. The receptors derive from a female donor in good health, serving as a healthy control.

This clonotype turned up a few times. The rearrangement joins TRBV20-1 to TRBJ2-5; TRBD2 agrees at 8 bases. The CDR3 totals 16 residues. Germline V lookup: CDR1 DFQATT, CDR2 SNEGSKA (reference sequence). V dropped 0 bases and J dropped 4; count of bases not matched to a gene: 10. The CDR3 here is CSARDPRMAGGETQYF. Written as DNA, the CDR3 is TGCAGTGCTAGAGATCCCCGTATGGCGGGAGGAGAGACCCAGTACTTC.

A few counts support this clonotype. The germline gene is not matched at one end of the junction; a read error may be the cause. The J gene is TRBJ1-1, the V gene TRBV6-5; 8 nucleotides line up with TRBD1. Germline V gives CDR1 MNHEY, CDR2 SVGAGI. This CDR3 contains 15 residues. The CDR3 DNA reads as TGTGCCAGCAGTTACTCGATCTGGATGGACAGGGTGCTTTCCTTT. Translating gives CASSYSIWMDRVLSF.

The J gene is TRBJ2-7, the V gene TRBV6-2 or TRBV6-3, with D perhaps matching TRBD2 (5 bases). CDR3 size: 16 residues. V dropped 4 bases and J dropped 2 bases, with 18 bases sitting between them. The germline V gene encodes CDR1 MNHEY and CDR2 SVGEGT. The CDR3 DNA sequence: TGTGCCAGCAGTTTAAAACGGACTTCAGTCGCCTACGAGCAGTACTTC. As protein: CASSLKRTSVAYEQYF.

V and J are TRBV3-1 and TRBJ1-6; D gene uncertain. Trimming removed 1 base from V and 7 bases from J, with 8 bases in between. Germline V gene sequence: CDR1 LGHDT, CDR2 YNNKEL (reference sequence). This CDR3 comprises 14 residues. CDR3: CASSQGQTNSPLHF. CDR3 DNA sequence: TGTGCCAGCAGCCAAGGTCAGACCAATTCACCCCTCCACTTT.

The V call is TRBV12-3 or TRBV12-4, the J call TRBJ2-2, with 9 bases identical to TRBD1. V lost 6 bases and J lost 2; bases outside the gene matches: 7. The CDR3 runs 16 residues. The CDR3 loop is CASRSGTGHNTGELFF. The DNA of the CDR3 is TGTGCCAGCAGATCCGGGACAGGGCATAACACCGGGGAGCTGTTTTTT.

There are many counts of this clonotype. The V gene is TRBV5-6, the J gene TRBJ2-7; 8 bases match TRBD1. The J segment lost 3 bases and the V segment lost 3 bases, leaving 11 bases of the junction unmatched. This CDR3 region has 16 residues. From germline, CDR1 is SGHDT and CDR2 YYEEEE. CDR3 amino acids: CASSSSLGDRYYEQYF. The CDR3 DNA is TGTGCCAGCAGCTCCTCCCTAGGGGACAGGTACTACGAGCAGTACTTC.

A few counts support this clonotype. The chain recombines TRBV12-3 or TRBV12-4 with TRBJ2-3; 12 bases align to TRBD1. Trimming cost V 7 bases and J 1 base; bases outside gene matches: 6. This CDR3 comprises 16 residues. CDR3 in amino acids: CASTRGQGAGTDTQYF. CDR3 sequence (DNA): TGTGCCAGCACCCGGGGACAGGGGGCAGGCACAGATACGCAGTATTTT.

The chain couples TRBV7-6 to TRBJ2-2; possibly TRBD2 for D (6 bases). Trimming took 0 bases from V and 4 from J, leaving 12 bases between them. CDR1 and CDR2 from the germline V gene are SGHVS and FNYEAQ. This CDR3 is 16 amino acids long. The CDR3 DNA reads TGTGCCAGCAGCTTAGCGGGACGGGGGATCACCGGGGAGCTGTTTTTT. Translating gives CASSLAGRGITGELFF.

This clonotype was observed a handful of times. The rearrangement joins TRBV4-3 to TRBJ1-2; 10 nucleotides match TRBD1. The CDR3 contains 15 residues. Germline V gene sequence: CDR1 LGHNA, CDR2 YSLEER. Germline trimming cut 4 bases from V and 3 bases from J; bases unmatched to any gene: 5. CDR3 nucleotides: TGCGCCAGCAGCCGCGACAGGGGGCCAGACTATGGCTACACCTTC. Translating it yields CASSRDRGPDYGYTF.